These 30 T cell receptor beta chains share one sample of origin, sequenced in a study of cytomegalovirus exposure and HLA in healthy donors. Both 60 Vbeta primers and 13 Jbeta primers went into the PCR. Profiling relied on immunoSEQ multiplex PCR, and the TCRdb table lists in-frame clones only, not all of them. The table has 150,000 to 200,000 clones, around three quarters seen once. Sequencing was carried out using PBMCs. All receptors derive from a man in his thirties or forties in good health and CMV-seronegative.

This clone came up once. This chain joins TRBV9 and TRBJ2-3; 9 bases are shared with TRBD1. The length of the CDR3 is 16 residues. V lost 0 bases to trimming and J lost 4 bases; unmatched junction nucleotides: 6. Germline V gene lookup returns CDR1 SGDLS and CDR2 YYNGEE. The CDR3 is CASSVAGQGLPDTQYF. CDR3 in DNA: TGTGCCAGCAGCGTAGCGGGACAGGGTTTGCCAGATACGCAGTATTTT.

The rearrangement joins TRBV6-4 to TRBJ1-1; D possibly corresponds to TRBD1 (5 bases). CDR1 is MRHNA and CDR2 is SNTAGT in the germline V gene. The CDR3 contains 13 residues. V lost 6 bases, J lost 0 bases, and 8 bases lay in between. DNA of the CDR3: TGTGCCAGCAGGGCGACAGTGAACACTGAAGCTTTCTTT. Its protein product is CASRATVNTEAFF.

The table lists this clone with a count of one. This chain links TRBV28 with TRBJ2-5; D perhaps matches TRBD2 (5 bases). This CDR3 spans 14 amino acids. Looked up from germline, CDR1 is MDHEN and CDR2 is SYDVKM. Trimming cost V 5 bases and J 4 bases, with 14 bases left between them. DNA for the CDR3: TGTGCCAGCAGTCTCCGAAGAGGGTCAGAGACCCAGTACTTC. Translated: CASSLRRGSETQYF.

This chain connects TRBV11-1 to TRBJ2-7; D is unclear. The V end was cut by 1 base, the J end by 9 bases, with 10 bases between. The CDR3 runs to 12 residues. The germline gives CDR1 SGHAT, CDR2 FQDESV (reference sequence). CDR3: CASSLGGLAQYF. The CDR3 nucleotides are TGTGCCAGCAGCTTAGGTGGCTTAGCGCAGTACTTC.

The chain carries TRBV27 and TRBJ2-7; 8 nucleotides match TRBD2. Germline CDR1 is MNHEY and CDR2 is SMNVEV (reference sequence). The CDR3 is made up of 14 amino acids. The V gene end was trimmed by 7 bases and the J gene end by 4 bases; junction bases not matched to a gene: 9. CDR3 in DNA: TGTGCCAGCAACCGGGAGGGGGTTGGGTACGAGCAGTACTTC. Amino acids: CASNREGVGYEQYF.

The J gene is TRBJ1-1, the V gene TRBV6-7, with D hard to call. TRBV6-7 belongs to the ORF category, with a function that is uncertain. V gave up 6 bases and J gave up 5 bases, with 7 bases separating them. The length of the CDR3 is 11 residues. DNA for the CDR3: TGTGCCAGCAGACATTTGACTGAAGCTTTCTTT. Protein sequence: CASRHLTEAFF.

The rearrangement uses TRBV30 and TRBJ1-3; 9 bases are shared with TRBD1. This CDR3 region has 17 residues. Germline CDR1 and CDR2: GTSNPN and SVGIG (reference sequence). The ends lost 2 bases at V and 3 bases at J; junction bases unmatched: 11. For the CDR3, the DNA is TGTGCCTGGAGTTCCCCTGACAGGGGGATGTATGGAAACACCATATATTTT. It is translated as CAWSSPDRGMYGNTIYF. Together with reference TRBV30 and TRBJ1-3, the CDR3 gives the full variable domain: SQTIHQWPATLVQPVGSPLSLECTVEGTSNPNLYWYRQAAGRGLQLLFYSVGIGQISSEVPQNLSASRPQDRQFILSSKKLLLSDSGFYLCAWSSPDRGMYGNTIYFGEGSWLTVV.

The rearrangement links TRBV28 to TRBJ2-3, with D perhaps matching TRBD2 (5 bases). The germline V gene encodes CDR1 MDHEN and CDR2 SYDVKM. The CDR3 loop spans 14 amino acids. Between the trimmed V and J ends, which lost 3 bases and 5 bases, there was a span of 12 bases. The chain's CDR3 is CASSFSSGRDTQYF. CDR3 DNA sequence: TGTGCCAGCAGTTTTTCCAGCGGCAGAGATACGCAGTATTTT. Drawing the rest from reference TRBV28 and TRBJ2-3, the complete variable domain is DVKVTQSSRYLVKRTGEKVFLECVQDMDHENMFWYRQDPGLGLRLIYFSYDVKMKEKGDIPEGYSVSREKKERFSLILESASTNQTSMYLCASSFSSGRDTQYFGPGTRLTVL.

V gene TRBV27 combines with J gene TRBJ1-2; 7 bases line up with TRBD1. The V and J ends lost 3 bases and 6 bases, in that order; junction bases with no gene match: 7. The CDR3 runs 14 residues. In germline, CDR1 is MNHEY, CDR2 SMNVEV (reference sequence). The CDR3 DNA follows: TGTGCCAGCAGTTTTCGAGGGGGCGGGGATGGCTACACCTTC. It encodes CASSFRGGGDGYTF.

The CDR3 loop reads CASSGVDRLSYEQYF. The CDR3 DNA follows: TGTGCCAGCAGCGGGGTGGACAGACTCTCCTACGAGCAGTACTTC. The chain uses TRBV5-4 and TRBJ2-7; perhaps TRBD1 as D (6 bases). The CDR3 sequence is 15 residues long. The germline V gene encodes CDR1 SGHNT and CDR2 YYREEE (reference sequence). V dropped 4 bases and J dropped 0 bases, with 14 bases sitting between them.

The chain employs TRBV7-2 and TRBJ2-7, with a possible D match to TRBD1 (5 bases). The CDR3 loop spans 13 amino acids. From germline, CDR1 is SGHTA and CDR2 FQGNSA. The germline V and J ends were trimmed by 3 bases and 1 base, with 7 bases remaining between them. In DNA, the CDR3 is TGTGCCAGCAGCTTCCAGGGTTCCTACGAGCAGTACTTC. Its protein product is CASSFQGSYEQYF.

In the case of this clone: At the DNA level, this CDR3 is encoded by other sequences in the same sample as well. The CDR3 sequence: CASSLDRVVETQYF. The CDR3 bases are TGTGCCAGCAGCCTAGACAGGGTAGTGGAGACCCAGTACTTC. The chain employs TRBV28 and TRBJ2-5; 7 bases line up with TRBD1. In germline, CDR1 is MDHEN, CDR2 SYDVKM. The V gene end was trimmed by 6 bases and the J gene end by 5 bases; junction bases not matched to a gene: 9. The CDR3 consists of 14 residues.

V is TRBV2 and J is TRBJ2-4; tentative D call: TRBD1 (5 bases). Trimming removed 1 base from V and 0 bases from J, with 10 bases in between. The CDR3 length is 16 residues. The germline V gene encodes CDR1 SNHLY and CDR2 FYNNEI. CDR3 DNA: TGTGCCAGCAGTGAAGAAGGACACCTAGCCAAAAACATTCAGTACTTC. Translation gives CASSEEGHLAKNIQYF.

The rearrangement links TRBV6-5 to TRBJ1-5; unclear D gene. CDR3 length: 13 residues. Germline V lookup: CDR1 MNHEY, CDR2 SVGAGI. Trimming cost V 0 bases and J 9 bases, with 9 bases left between them. The CDR3 DNA reads TGTGCCAGCAGTTACTCGGCGGGTTGGCCCCAGCATTTT. This translates into CASSYSAGWPQHF.

This clone appeared a few times. The chain links TRBV6-1 to TRBJ1-2; D call uncertain. Trimming cost V 0 bases and J 8 bases, with 13 bases left between them. CDR1 is MNHNS and CDR2 is SASEGT in the germline V gene. The CDR3 spans 14 residues. The CDR3 sequence is CASSEAGEGWGYTF. For the CDR3, the DNA is TGTGCCAGCAGTGAAGCCGGGGAGGGCTGGGGCTACACCTTC.

CDR3 in amino acids: CASSLDTYGYTF. The CDR3 coding sequence is TGCGCCAGCAGCTTGGACACCTATGGCTACACCTTC. V is TRBV5-1 and J is TRBJ1-2; the D is unclear. The CDR3 runs 12 residues. Germline-derived CDR1 and CDR2 are SGHRS and YFSETQ. Trimming removed 0 bases from V and 4 bases from J, with 4 bases in between.

The chain is built from TRBV18 and TRBJ2-7; TRBD1 aligns across 8 bases. V trimming: 6 bases; J trimming: 7 bases; junction bases outside the gene matches: 17. The germline CDR1 and CDR2 sequences are KGHSH and LQKENI. The CDR3 has 16 amino acids. CDR3 residues: CASSSNRGELPGEQYF. The CDR3 bases are TGTGCCAGCTCGTCAAACAGGGGGGAACTCCCTGGGGAGCAGTACTTC.

The chain is built from TRBV7-2 and TRBJ2-2, with a tentative D call TRBD2 (6 bases). The germline gives CDR1 SGHTA, CDR2 FQGNSA. The CDR3 loop spans 13 amino acids. The ends were cut back, 5 bases at V and 7 bases at J, with 11 bases in the middle. The chain's CDR3 is CASSLLRDGELFF. For the CDR3, the DNA is TGTGCCAGCAGCCTCCTGCGGGACGGGGAGCTGTTTTTT.

The chain joins TRBV6-6 to TRBJ2-3; 7 bases agree with TRBD1. The CDR3 spans 14 residues. Germline CDR1 is MNHNY and CDR2 is SVGAGI (reference sequence). V lost 5 bases and J lost 1; bases outside the gene matches: 3. The CDR3 DNA follows: TGTGCCAGCAGTCGACAGGGAGGCACAGATACGCAGTATTTT. Translation gives CASSRQGGTDTQYF.

This chain links TRBV28 with TRBJ2-7, with a possible D match to TRBD1 (6 bases). The CDR3 has 13 amino acids. Germline V gene lookup returns CDR1 MDHEN and CDR2 SYDVKM. Between the trimmed V and J ends, which lost 5 bases and 5 bases, there was a span of 13 bases. DNA of the CDR3: TGTGCCAGCAGTCCCCGGGACAACCACGAGCAGTACTTC. This encodes CASSPRDNHEQYF. The complete variable domain, with remaining parts taken from reference TRBV28 and TRBJ2-7, reads DVKVTQSSRYLVKRTGEKVFLECVQDMDHENMFWYRQDPGLGLRLIYFSYDVKMKEKGDIPEGYSVSREKKERFSLILESASTNQTSMYLCASSPRDNHEQYFGPGTRLTVT.

This chain joins TRBV6-5 and TRBJ2-1; D is unclear. The CDR3 spans 14 residues. V lost 0 bases and J lost 7, with 10 bases in between. Germline values: CDR1 MNHEY, CDR2 SVGAGI. The CDR3 bases are TGTGCCAGCAGTTACTCGAAGTACTGGAATGAGCAGTTCTTC. It is translated as CASSYSKYWNEQFF.

J is TRBJ2-1 and V is TRBV19, with D perhaps TRBD2 (7 bases). This CDR3 spans 15 amino acids. Germline loops: CDR1 LNHDA, CDR2 SQIVND (reference sequence). Trimming took off 3 bases at V and 0 bases at J, with 9 bases between the two ends. CDR3 amino acids: CASSMGGGSYNEQFF. CDR3 in DNA: TGTGCCAGTAGTATGGGAGGGGGCTCCTACAATGAGCAGTTCTTC.

For the CDR3, the DNA is TGTGCCAGCAGCTTAGGGATTGGACTGGACAATGAGCAGTTCTTC. As protein: CASSLGIGLDNEQFF. The chain joins TRBV11-3 to TRBJ2-1; weak D call: TRBD2 (5 bases). In germline, CDR1 is SGHNT, CDR2 YENEEA. The CDR3 sequence is 15 residues long. V lost 1 base and J 5 bases, leaving 12 bases between the germline ends.

J is TRBJ2-7 and V is TRBV5-6, with D tentatively TRBD1 (5 bases). CDR1 SGHDT and CDR2 YYEEEE come from the germline V gene. Deletions cut 2 bases from V and 5 bases from J, with 14 bases between. CDR3 length equals 14 residues. As DNA, the CDR3 is TGTGCCAGCAGCTTTTATGACAGAAGCCACGAGCAGTACTTC. It specifies CASSFYDRSHEQYF.

Only a few counts were recorded for this clone. The J gene is TRBJ2-3, the V gene TRBV5-1, with TRBD1 matching over 9 bases. The V gene's germline CDR1 is SGHRS and CDR2 YFSETQ. J lost 6 bases, V lost 3 bases, and 8 bases had no gene match. The CDR3 length is 15 residues. CDR3 region: CASSYSGTGPDTQYF. CDR3 sequence (DNA): TGCGCCAGCAGCTATTCCGGGACAGGGCCGGATACGCAGTATTTT.

The chain is built from TRBV27 and TRBJ2-7, with 7 positions matching TRBD2. Per the germline V gene, CDR1 is MNHEY and CDR2 is SMNVEV (reference sequence). Losses at the gene ends were 3 bases for V and 2 bases for J; bases not matched to a gene: 4. The CDR3 is 14 residues long. In DNA form, the CDR3 reads TGTGCCAGCAGTTTGGGGGGGTCCCCCTACGAGCAGTACTTC. Its translation is CASSLGGSPYEQYF.

The genes are TRBV7-9 and TRBJ1-2; the D gene is possibly TRBD1 (5 bases). Germline CDR1 is SEHNR and CDR2 is FQNEAQ (reference sequence). The CDR3 is 15 residues long. The V end lost 2 bases, the J end lost 10 bases, and 20 bases lay between the germline ends. The CDR3 DNA sequence: TGTGCCAGCAGCTTAATCAGGGCGGTAGGAGCCCCCTACACCTTC. Its protein product is CASSLIRAVGAPYTF.

The genes are TRBV6-1 and TRBJ2-1, with 11 bases fitting TRBD1. The CDR3 totals 18 residues. CDR1 and CDR2 (germline): MNHNS, SASEGT. Trimming removed 2 bases from V and 7 bases from J; junction bases left unmatched: 13. DNA of the CDR3: TGTGCCAGCAGTGAACCTTTCTGGGGGGACAGGGGGGGTAATGAGCAGTTCTTC. Residues: CASSEPFWGDRGGNEQFF.

In its sample, this clone was seen once. V usage is TRBV25-1 and J usage is TRBJ2-1, with a tentative D call TRBD1 (6 bases). The germline CDR1 and CDR2 sequences are MGHDK and SYGVNS. The V gene lost 3 bases and the J gene lost 4 bases, with 10 bases spanning the gap. The CDR3 loop spans 14 amino acids. This CDR3 is CASSDGRGYNEQFF. The CDR3 nucleotides are TGTGCCAGCAGTGATGGCAGGGGATACAATGAGCAGTTCTTC.

The rearrangement links TRBV7-2 to TRBJ1-1, with a weak D call TRBD1 (5 bases). CDR3 length: 15 amino acids. Trimming removed 5 bases from V and 3 bases from J, with 16 bases in between. Looked up from germline, CDR1 is SGHTA and CDR2 is FQGNSA. DNA of the CDR3: TGTGCCAGCAGCCCTAGCGGGGGTGGCTACACTGAAGCTTTCTTT. Protein: CASSPSGGGYTEAFF.